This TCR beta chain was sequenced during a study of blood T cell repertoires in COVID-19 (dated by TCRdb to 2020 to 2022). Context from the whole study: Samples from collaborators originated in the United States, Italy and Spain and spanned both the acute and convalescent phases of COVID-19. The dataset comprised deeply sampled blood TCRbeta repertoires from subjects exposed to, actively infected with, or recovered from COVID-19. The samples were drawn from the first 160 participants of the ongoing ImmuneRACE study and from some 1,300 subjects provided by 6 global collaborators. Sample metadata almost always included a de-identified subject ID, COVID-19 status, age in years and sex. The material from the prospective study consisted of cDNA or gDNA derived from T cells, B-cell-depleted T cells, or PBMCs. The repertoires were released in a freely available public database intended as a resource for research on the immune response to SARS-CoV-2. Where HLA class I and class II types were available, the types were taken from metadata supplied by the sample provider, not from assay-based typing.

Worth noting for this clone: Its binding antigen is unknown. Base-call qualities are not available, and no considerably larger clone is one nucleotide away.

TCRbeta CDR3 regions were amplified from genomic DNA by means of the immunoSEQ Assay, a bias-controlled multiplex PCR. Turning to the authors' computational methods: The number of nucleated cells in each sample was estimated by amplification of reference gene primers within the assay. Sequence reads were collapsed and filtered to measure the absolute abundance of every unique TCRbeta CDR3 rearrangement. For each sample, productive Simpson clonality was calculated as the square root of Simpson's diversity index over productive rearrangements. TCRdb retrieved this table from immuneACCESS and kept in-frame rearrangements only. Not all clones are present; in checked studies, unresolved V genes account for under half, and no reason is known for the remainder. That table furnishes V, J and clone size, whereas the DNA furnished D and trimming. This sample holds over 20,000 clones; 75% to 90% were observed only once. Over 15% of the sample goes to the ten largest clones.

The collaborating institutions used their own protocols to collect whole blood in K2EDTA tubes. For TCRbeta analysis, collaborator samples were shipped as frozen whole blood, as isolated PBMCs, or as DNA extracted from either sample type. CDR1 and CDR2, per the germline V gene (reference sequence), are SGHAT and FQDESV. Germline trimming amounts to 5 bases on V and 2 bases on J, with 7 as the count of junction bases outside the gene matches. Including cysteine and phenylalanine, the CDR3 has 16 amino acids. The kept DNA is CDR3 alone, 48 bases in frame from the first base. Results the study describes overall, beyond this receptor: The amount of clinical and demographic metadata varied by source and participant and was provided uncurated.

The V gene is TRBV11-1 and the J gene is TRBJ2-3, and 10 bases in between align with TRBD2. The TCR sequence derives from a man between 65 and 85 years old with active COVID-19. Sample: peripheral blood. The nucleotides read TGTGCCAGCAGCCCGCTAGCGGGAGTGCCCACAGATACGCAGTATTTT. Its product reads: CASSPLAGVPTDTQYF.